The TCR beta chain under discussion was sequenced for a study of blood T cell repertoires in COVID-19. The assay was immunoSEQ multiplex PCR, and TCRdb's table has in-frame clones only and misses some. The data contain some 78,000 clones, around 80% of them singletons. Germline assignment: CDR1 LNHDA and CDR2 SQIVND (reference sequence). CDR3 size: 13 residues. Trimming took 2 bases from V and 9 from J, leaving 11 bases between them. This sequence joins TRBV19 and TRBJ2-1; maybe TRBD2 (5 bases). This receptor was identified in a man in his 60s with active or convalescent COVID-19. Sequencing was done on a sample of peripheral blood. CDR3: CASSITGSGEQFF. CDR3 nucleotide sequence: TGTGCCAGTAGTATAACGGGGTCAGGTGAGCAGTTCTTC.